These T cell receptor beta chains were read from a single sample in a study of PD-1 blockade in classical Hodgkin lymphoma. Sequenced by immunoSEQ multiplex PCR; TCRdb stores in-frame clones only, minus some. The sample shows roughly 61,000 clones, 75% to 90% of them seen only once. The source material was peripheral blood mononuclear cells (PBMCs), sampled at baseline. All receptors derive from a human donor with classical Hodgkin lymphoma. CDR3s include the opening cysteine and the closing phenylalanine or tryptophan. A D gene is named only where the DNA matches it firmly. Not all rows give a size; the values are once, few, many and, for expanded clones, a class.

>-|-|TRBV28|TRBJ1-1
TGTGCCAGCAGTTTACGGACTGAAGCTTTCTTT
CASSLRTEAFF
>-|-|TRBV13|TRBJ2-7
TGTGCCAGCAGCTTGGGGCAGGCAACCTACGAGCAGTACTTC
CASSLGQATYEQYF
>-|-|TRBV4-1|TRBJ2-2
TGCGCCAGCAGCCGTCGTAAGGCATCGGAATCGAACACCGGGGAGCTGTTTTTT
CASSRRKASESNTGELFF
>once|-|TRBV21-1|TRBJ1-3
TGTGCCAGCAGCAAAAGGGCCCCGTCGGAGGGCACCATATATTTT
CASSKRAPSEGTIYF
>-|-|TRBV7-9|TRBJ1-2
TGTGCCACATCAAGGGTTAATTTCTATGGCTACACCTTC
CATSRVNFYGYTF
>-|-|TRBV20-1|TRBJ2-7
TGCAGTGCTAGAGATCAATGGGAGCAGTACTTC
CSARDQWEQYF
>-|TRBD2|TRBV2|TRBJ2-7
TGTGCCAGCAGTGAATGGGCTTCGGTGGTGGGGACTAGCGATCACGAGCAGTACTTC
CASSEWASVVGTSDHEQYF
>-|TRBD2|TRBV6-5|TRBJ2-7
TGTGCCAGCATGGTGGGGGGGGTCTCCTACGAGCAGTACTTC
CASMVGGVSYEQYF
>-|-|TRBV5-4|TRBJ2-4
TGTGCCAGCAGCTTGTTCTCGGGCATAGAAAACATTCAGTACTTC
CASSLFSGIENIQYF
>few|TRBD1|TRBV19|TRBJ1-6
TGTGCCAGTAGTATCAGGGGGAGTAATTCACCCCTCCACTTT
CASSIRGSNSPLHF
>once|TRBD2|TRBV2|TRBJ2-2
TGTGCCAGCAACGGGGGGTCGGGGCCCCGAGGCGGGGAGCTGTTTTTT
CASNGGSGPRGGELFF
>-|-|TRBV5-1|TRBJ1-1
TGCGCCAGCAGCTTGGCCCGAAGAGTGAACACTGAAGCTTTCTTT
CASSLARRVNTEAFF
>-|TRBD1|TRBV12-5|TRBJ2-1
TGTGCTAGTGGTTTGCCTAGGGACAGGGGTCTTAGGAATGAGCAGTTCTTC
CASGLPRDRGLRNEQFF
>-|TRBD2|TRBV27|TRBJ2-5
TGTGCCAGCAGTTCAGCGGGGCCCTTGCAAGAGACCCAGTACTTC
CASSSAGPLQETQYF
>-|-|TRBV7-9|TRBJ1-1
TGTGCCAGCAGCGGCAGGCGAGTTGGGGAGCTGAACACTGAAGCTTTCTTT
CASSGRRVGELNTEAFF
>-|TRBD1|TRBV6-5|TRBJ2-7
TGTGCCAGCAGTCAAGGACAGGGGCGGTACGAGCAGTACTTC
CASSQGQGRYEQYF
>once|TRBD2|TRBV7-6|TRBJ2-2
TGTGCCAGCAGCTCTACGGGGGGGCCCACCGGGGAGCTGTTTTTT
CASSSTGGPTGELFF
>-|-|TRBV29-1|TRBJ1-2
TGCAGCGTTAATTCAAGAGGCTACACCTTC
CSVNSRGYTF
>-|-|TRBV7-9|TRBJ2-7
TGTGCCAGCAGCTTCGCCGATTTTTTAGGGGAGCAGTACTTC
CASSFADFLGEQYF
>-|TRBD2|TRBV13|TRBJ2-5
TGTGCCAGCAGCTTAGGCGGGGGGGAAGAGACCCAGTACTTC
CASSLGGGEETQYF
>-|-|TRBV15|TRBJ1-4
TGTGCCACCAGCAGAGTGGGAGCTAATGAAAAACTGTTTTTT
CATSRVGANEKLFF
>-|-|TRBV4-1|TRBJ2-1
TGCGCCAGCAGCCAAGGGCAGGACCCCTACAATGAGCAGTTCTTC
CASSQGQDPYNEQFF
>once|TRBD1|TRBV2|TRBJ2-7
TGTGCCAGCAGTGAAGGGTCCTCTGGAGGGACAGGGTATAACGAGCAGTACTTC
CASSEGSSGGTGYNEQYF
>-|TRBD1|TRBV19|TRBJ1-2
TGTGCCAGTAGAATAACAGGGGGCAGGGGCTACACCTTC
CASRITGGRGYTF
>-|-|TRBV21-1|TRBJ2-7
TGTGCCAGCAGCAAAGCGCGGGCCGGCCGCGGCGAGCAGTACTTC
CASSKARAGRGEQYF
>once|-|TRBV27|TRBJ2-2
TGTGCCAGCAGTTCCCGGACACACACCGGGGAGCTGTTTTTT
CASSSRTHTGELFF
>-|TRBD2|TRBV6-6|TRBJ2-7
TGTGCCAGCAGTTACTCGACTAGCGGACCCACCTACGAGCAGTACTTC
CASSYSTSGPTYEQYF
>-|-|TRBV1|TRBJ1-3
TGCACCAGCAGCCAAGATCGGGCACAGGACTGGGAGGAAGGAAACACCATATATTTT
CTSSQDRAQDWEEGNTIYF
>-|TRBD1|TRBV9|TRBJ1-1
TGTGCCAGCAGCGTAGAGGAACAGGGGGCGCAGGATGAAGCTTTCTTT
CASSVEEQGAQDEAFF
>-|-|TRBV5-4|TRBJ2-1
TGTGCCAGCAGCTTGGGGGTCCCCAATGAGCAGTTCTTC
CASSLGVPNEQFF
>-|TRBD1|TRBV5-8|TRBJ1-6
TGTGCCAGACCGGGACAGGGGAATTCACCCCTCCACTTT
CARPGQGNSPLHF
>-|-|TRBV6-5|TRBJ1-1
TGTGCCAGCAGATTCTACAGGGCGAACACTGAAGCTTTCTTT
CASRFYRANTEAFF
>-|-|TRBV19|TRBJ2-7
TGTGCCAGTAGTATCGGTTCCGGGACGGACTACGAGCAGTACTTC
CASSIGSGTDYEQYF
>once|-|TRBV27|TRBJ2-7
TGTGCCAGCAGTTTGGCGGGGCACGACGCCTACGAGCAGTACTTC
CASSLAGHDAYEQYF
>-|-|TRBV30|TRBJ1-6
TGTGCCTGGAAGTGGGGGGGCTTTGGATCACCCCTCCACTTT
CAWKWGGFGSPLHF
>-|-|TRBV5-4|TRBJ2-7
TGTGCCAGCAGCTTCTTTGGGGGCCAGGGTGGAACTTTTTTGTACGAGCAGTACTTC
CASSFFGGQGGTFLYEQYF
>-|-|TRBV7-2|TRBJ2-5
TGTGCCAGCAGCTTAGCCAGGGGTAGTGGAGAGACCCAGTACTTC
CASSLARGSGETQYF
>-|-|TRBV9|TRBJ2-2
TGTGCCAGCAGCGTAGCTCGGGCAGGGAACACCGGGGAGCTGTTTTTT
CASSVARAGNTGELFF
>-|-|TRBV6-6|TRBJ2-2
TGTGCCAGCAGTTACAGGATGCCGGCGGAGCTGTTTTTT
CASSYRMPAELFF
>-|TRBD1|TRBV6-6|TRBJ1-6
TGTGCCAGCAGGATGACAGGGGCTCTATCTTCACCCCTCCACTTT
CASRMTGALSSPLHF
>-|TRBD2|TRBV9|TRBJ2-1
TGTGCCAGCAGCCCGGGACTAGCGTTCTATGAGCAGTTCTTC
CASSPGLAFYEQFF
>once|-|TRBV4-1|TRBJ1-6
TGCGCCAGCAGCCGCACCGGGGGAAATTCACCCCTCCACTTT
CASSRTGGNSPLHF
>-|-|TRBV27|TRBJ2-1
TGTGCCAGCAGTCCCCAACCCCCGGTTTCCTACAATGAGCAGTTCTTC
CASSPQPPVSYNEQFF
>-|TRBD1|TRBV2|TRBJ1-2
TGTGCCAGCAATGGAGGGGGCGATGGCTACACCTTC
CASNGGGDGYTF
>-|-|TRBV14|TRBJ1-2
TGTGCCAGCAGCACCGACAGAACCTATGGCTACACCTTC
CASSTDRTYGYTF
>-|-|TRBV5-6|TRBJ2-2
TGTGCCAGCAGCCCGAGATTGGGGGAGCTGTTTTTT
CASSPRLGELFF
>-|TRBD1|TRBV6-6|TRBJ1-2
TGTGCCAGCAGGACCGGGACAGGGAGTATCTATGGCTACACCTTC
CASRTGTGSIYGYTF
>-|-|TRBV2|TRBJ1-2
TGTGCCGGTCAACAGGGATTGAACTATGGCTACACCTTC
CAGQQGLNYGYTF
>-|-|TRBV5-1|TRBJ1-5
TGCGCCAGCAGCTTGGAAGGGACTCAGCCCCAGCATTTT
CASSLEGTQPQHF
>-|-|TRBV27|TRBJ2-3
TGTGCCAGCAGTTTATCGTTTCAGGCCCTCACAGATACGCAGTATTTT
CASSLSFQALTDTQYF
>-|-|TRBV10-1|TRBJ1-1
TGCGCCAGCAGTGAGTCTTGGGGCACTGAAGCTTTCTTT
CASSESWGTEAFF
>-|TRBD1|TRBV13|TRBJ2-3
TGTGCCAGCAGCTTAGGTGGACAGGGCGCAGATACGCAGTATTTT
CASSLGGQGADTQYF
>-|-|TRBV7-6|TRBJ2-1
TGTGCCAGCAGCTCGGGCCCCCGGTTGGATGAGCAGTTCTTC
CASSSGPRLDEQFF
>-|TRBD2|TRBV11-2|TRBJ2-5
TGTGCCAGCAGCTTTTGGCCCCCCGGGACTAGCCAACAAGAGACCCAGTACTTC
CASSFWPPGTSQQETQYF
>once|-|TRBV5-6|TRBJ2-2
TGTGCCAGCAGCTTGGTACAGGGCCCCACCGGGGAGCTGTTTTTT
CASSLVQGPTGELFF
>-|-|TRBV5-6|TRBJ1-4
TGTGCCAGCAGAGGGTTTGCAACTAATGAAAAACTGTTTTTT
CASRGFATNEKLFF
>-|-|TRBV2|TRBJ2-1
TGTGCCAGCAGTGAATTGTTGGAGGAGCAGTTCTTC
CASSELLEEQFF
>-|-|TRBV19|TRBJ1-1
TGTGCCAGTAGTATAGCGGGGGAAAGGAACACTGAAGCTTTCTTT
CASSIAGERNTEAFF
>-|TRBD1|TRBV4-1|TRBJ2-7
TGCGCCAGCAGCCAAGATTCGGCAGGGGGTGGCGAGCAGTACTTC
CASSQDSAGGGEQYF
>-|-|TRBV7-9|TRBJ2-7
TGTGCCAGCAGCTTAGTGCTCGGCTACGAGCAGTACTTC
CASSLVLGYEQYF